The clone carrying this T cell receptor beta chain has ten or more counts. The data derive from a study of T cells in Graves' hyperthyroidism and ophthalmopathy. RNA transcripts yielded amplified TCR beta CDR3 regions. TCR CDR3 underwent first-round RT-PCR with the HTBI primer set. TCRdb processed the multiplex PCR reads anew with MiXCR; each CDR3 protein has one entry. The sample includes about 520,000 distinct CDR3 sequences, less than 25% of them seen just once. What was sequenced was blood. The sequence came from a woman in her twenties or thirties with Graves' ophthalmopathy.

CDR3 DNA sequence: TGTGCCAGCATTCCGGGCCATAACAAATATAGCAATCAGCCCCAGCATTTT. Translated, it gives CASIPGHNKYSNQPQHF. The chain combines TRBV27 with TRBJ1-5; D not resolved. Germline loops: CDR1 MNHEY, CDR2 SMNVEV (reference sequence). The V gene lost 7 bases and the J gene lost 0 bases, with 19 bases spanning the gap. The CDR3 length is 17 residues.